A selection of T cell receptor beta chains follows, all from one sample in a study of T cells in narcolepsy. Only in-frame clones appear in the TCRdb table, and some are missing; sequencing was by immunoSEQ multiplex PCR. The table has about 22,000 clones, around 81% seen once. The sequencing input was memory (CD45RA-) CD4+ T cells from blood. The receptors originated from a human donor in good health. The CDR3 runs from the conserved cysteine through the conserved F or W. Each record gives: J gene, clone size, D gene, V gene, CDR3 DNA, CDR3 protein. D genes are given only for firm matches. Size is stated for part of the rows, as once, few or many counts, or as a class when the clone is expanded.

TRBJ1-3	NA	NA	TRBV5-4	TGTGCCAGCAGCTTGAAGGGTCGAGACACCATATATTTT	CASSLKGRDTIYF
TRBJ1-3	NA	NA	TRBV9	TGTGCCAGCAGCGTAGATGGGGTAGGGGGAAACACCATATATTTT	CASSVDGVGGNTIYF
TRBJ2-7	NA	NA	TRBV6-1	TGTGCCAGCAATACGGGGGCGTCCGCTAACGAGCAGTACTTC	CASNTGASANEQYF
TRBJ1-6	NA	NA	TRBV18	TGTGCCAGCTCCCTGGACAGTTCCTATAATTCACCCCTCCACTTT	CASSLDSSYNSPLHF
TRBJ2-1	NA	NA	TRBV7-2	TGTGCCAGCAGCCCAATGGGGGACCTTAAAAACTACAATGAGCAGTTCTTC	CASSPMGDLKNYNEQFF
TRBJ2-1	few	NA	TRBV9	TGTGCCAGCAGCGTAGCGCGGCCCAATGAGCAGTTCTTC	CASSVARPNEQFF
TRBJ1-2	NA	NA	TRBV9	TGTGCCAGCAGCCCTCGGTCGACCGGCTATGGCTACACCTTC	CASSPRSTGYGYTF
TRBJ2-6	NA	NA	TRBV6-5	TGTGCCAGTCCTGGGGCCAACGTCCTGACTTTC	CASPGANVLTF
TRBJ2-2	few	NA	TRBV5-1	TGCGCCAGCAGCTTGGCCTTGGGGGGCACCGGGGAGCTGTTTTTT	CASSLALGGTGELFF
TRBJ1-1	NA	NA	TRBV27	TGTGCCAGCAGTGACCCAGGCCGGGCCGAAGCTTTCTTT	CASSDPGRAEAFF
TRBJ2-7	NA	NA	TRBV7-9	TGTGCCAGCAGCCTGAACTACGAGCAGTACTTC	CASSLNYEQYF
TRBJ1-2	NA	NA	TRBV7-9	TGTGCCAGCAGCTTAGGCGGGATAGGCTACACCTTC	CASSLGGIGYTF
TRBJ1-2	NA	TRBD1	TRBV7-2	TGTGCCAGCAGCGCGGACAGGGGGAGTGGCTACACCTTC	CASSADRGSGYTF
TRBJ2-3	NA	TRBD2	TRBV4-3	TGCGCCAGCAGCCAAGGGTCGGGGGGGCCGACAGATACGCAGTATTTT	CASSQGSGGPTDTQYF
TRBJ1-2	NA	TRBD1	TRBV18	TGTGCCAGCTCACCAGGGACAGATTATGGCTACACCTTC	CASSPGTDYGYTF
TRBJ1-1	NA	TRBD1	TRBV7-9	TGTGCCAGCAGCCAAACAGGGGGCGGTGAAGCTTTCTTT	CASSQTGGGEAFF
TRBJ1-4	NA	NA	TRBV19	TGTGCCAGTAGTACGACAGCGTCACAACCTAATGAAAAACTGTTTTTT	CASSTTASQPNEKLFF
TRBJ1-4	NA	NA	TRBV15	TGTGCCACCATGCGTGCAACTAATGAAAAACTGTTTTTT	CATMRATNEKLFF
TRBJ2-1	once	TRBD2	TRBV2	TGTGCCAGCAGTGAAGACGGAGCGGGGGGTGCAAATGAGCAGTTCTTC	CASSEDGAGGANEQFF
TRBJ1-2	NA	NA	TRBV9	TGTGCCAGCAGCCAAGGGGACATCGGTGGCTACACCTTC	CASSQGDIGGYTF
TRBJ2-7	NA	NA	TRBV5-1	TGCGCCAGCAGCTTAGCGGATGGGCGGGAGCAGTACTTC	CASSLADGREQYF
TRBJ1-2	few	NA	TRBV27	TGTGCCAGCAGACGAAGGACAGAGTCCCACTATGGCTACACCTTC	CASRRRTESHYGYTF
TRBJ2-1	NA	TRBD1	TRBV2	TGTGCCAGCAGCGGGACAGCTAACAATGAGCAGTTCTTC	CASSGTANNEQFF
TRBJ1-2	medium-sized	NA	TRBV2	TGTGCCAGCACGGCAGGGACTAACTATGGCTACACCTTC	CASTAGTNYGYTF
TRBJ1-2	few	TRBD1	TRBV13	TGTGCCAGCAGCTTAGGTGGGGGACAGGGGTATGGCTACACCTTC	CASSLGGGQGYGYTF
TRBJ1-5	NA	TRBD1	TRBV19	TGTGCCAGTAGTATAAACAGGGGGCCGGGTCAGCCCCAGCATTTT	CASSINRGPGQPQHF
TRBJ2-3	NA	NA	TRBV7-8	TGTGCCAGCAGCTTAGTTGGAACAGATACGCAGTATTTT	CASSLVGTDTQYF
TRBJ2-7	once	NA	TRBV5-6	TGTGCCAGCAGCTTGACCGGGGGTCTCTCGGCCCACGAGCAGTACTTC	CASSLTGGLSAHEQYF
TRBJ2-2	NA	TRBD2	TRBV5-1	TGCGCCACCTCGCCGGGGGGGTACGCCGGGGAGCTGTTTTTT	CATSPGGYAGELFF
TRBJ2-6	few	NA	TRBV14	TGTGCCAGCAGCCGGGACGGGACGGGGGCCAACGTCCTGACTTTC	CASSRDGTGANVLTF
TRBJ2-7	NA	NA	TRBV6-5	TGTGCCAGCAGTTACGTTCAGGGAGCTTCCTACGAGCAGTACTTC	CASSYVQGASYEQYF
TRBJ2-5	NA	TRBD2	TRBV4-2	TGTGCCAGCAGCCAACTCGGGGGGTTCCAAGAGACCCAGTACTTC	CASSQLGGFQETQYF
TRBJ2-4	NA	TRBD1	TRBV14	TGTGCCAGCAGCCATGGACAGGGGACCAAAAACATTCAGTACTTC	CASSHGQGTKNIQYF
TRBJ2-2	NA	NA	TRBV19	TGTGCCAGTAGTATAGTCACCGGGGAGCTGTTTTTT	CASSIVTGELFF
TRBJ2-3	few	NA	TRBV4-3	TGCGCCAGCAGCCAAGGCCTCGTCGGTACAGATACGCAGTATTTT	CASSQGLVGTDTQYF
TRBJ2-1	NA	TRBD1	TRBV25-1	TGTGCCAGCAGTGCAGGGGGCGGACGGAATGAGCAGTTCTTC	CASSAGGGRNEQFF
TRBJ1-6	NA	NA	TRBV9	TGTGCCAGCAGCCCCGGACCGGAGAATTCACCCCTCCACTTT	CASSPGPENSPLHF
TRBJ2-7	NA	NA	TRBV5-6	TGTGCCAGCAGCTTGACCCCTTTTGAGCAGTACTTC	CASSLTPFEQYF
TRBJ1-6	NA	NA	TRBV2	TGTGCCAGCAGTGAAGTGGGCAGGGATAATTCACCCCTCCACTTT	CASSEVGRDNSPLHF
TRBJ1-6	NA	NA	TRBV7-2	TGTGCCAGCAGCCCCTCGGGCGGGATGATTTCACCCCTCCACTTT	CASSPSGGMISPLHF
TRBJ2-1	NA	NA	TRBV5-1	TGCGCCAGCAGCTTAAGCCCCCCGGTCGATGAGCAGTTCTTC	CASSLSPPVDEQFF
TRBJ2-7	NA	NA	TRBV19	TGTGCCAGTAGTATAGGACAGGCCTCCGGCGAGCAGTACTTC	CASSIGQASGEQYF
TRBJ2-6	once	NA	TRBV5-6	TGTGCCAGCACTGTCCGCTTCCTCTCTGGGGCCAACGTCCTGACTTTC	CASTVRFLSGANVLTF
TRBJ1-1	NA	NA	TRBV6-6	TGTGCCACCACAGCCGGACAGTTGAACACTGAAGCTTTCTTT	CATTAGQLNTEAFF
TRBJ1-1	few	NA	TRBV10-3	TGTGCCATCAGTGAGGTCCGGTCGGGCACTGAAGCTTTCTTT	CAISEVRSGTEAFF
TRBJ1-1	few	TRBD1	TRBV7-8	TGTGCCAGCAGCTTAACAGGGGGGACTGAAGCTTTCTTT	CASSLTGGTEAFF
TRBJ2-1	NA	NA	TRBV7-9	TGTGCCAGCAGCTTAGACCAAAGCAGGGGTTGGAATGAGCAGTTCTTC	CASSLDQSRGWNEQFF
TRBJ2-7	NA	NA	TRBV18	TGTGCCAGCTCACCAGGGCAGGCCGCCTACGAGCAGTACTTC	CASSPGQAAYEQYF
TRBJ1-2	few	NA	TRBV6-5	TGTGCCAGCAGGGGGACTTCCTATGGCTACACCTTC	CASRGTSYGYTF
TRBJ2-5	NA	NA	TRBV11-2	TGTGCCAGCAGCCTGACAGGTCTTCTGGAGACCCAGTACTTC	CASSLTGLLETQYF
TRBJ2-3	once	NA	TRBV12-5	TGTGCTAGTGGTTTACAGGTCGCAGATACGCAGTATTTT	CASGLQVADTQYF
TRBJ1-2	NA	NA	TRBV11-2	TGTGCCAGCAGCTTAGGTCAGTCTGTCTATGGCTACACCTTC	CASSLGQSVYGYTF
TRBJ2-1	NA	NA	TRBV11-2	TGTGCCAGCAGCCACCTTCGGGGGTCCTACAATGAGCAGTTCTTC	CASSHLRGSYNEQFF
TRBJ1-4	NA	NA	TRBV9	TGTGCCAGCAGCGCTCTCGGGGGTTCGGCGAAACTGTTTTTT	CASSALGGSAKLFF
TRBJ2-5	NA	NA	TRBV5-5	TGTGCCAGCAGCTTGGAGGGGGGCCGAGAGACCCAGTACTTC	CASSLEGGRETQYF
TRBJ2-5	few	NA	TRBV5-6	TGTGCCAGCAGCTTGGAGCTTAAACAAGAGACCCAGTACTTC	CASSLELKQETQYF
TRBJ2-2	NA	NA	TRBV13	TGTGCCAGCAGCTTAGTAGCCGGGGAGCTGTTTTTT	CASSLVAGELFF
TRBJ2-7	NA	NA	TRBV7-8	TGTGCCAGCAGCCAAACTGGCGGCGAGCAGTACTTC	CASSQTGGEQYF